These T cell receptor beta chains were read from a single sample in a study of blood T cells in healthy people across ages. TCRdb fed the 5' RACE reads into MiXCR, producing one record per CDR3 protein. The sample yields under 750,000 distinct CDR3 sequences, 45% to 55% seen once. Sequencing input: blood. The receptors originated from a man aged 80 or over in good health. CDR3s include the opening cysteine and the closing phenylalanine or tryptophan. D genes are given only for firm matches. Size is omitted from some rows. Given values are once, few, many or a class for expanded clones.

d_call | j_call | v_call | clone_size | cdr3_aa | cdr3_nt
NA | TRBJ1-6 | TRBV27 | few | CASSSRGPGTLAGSYNSPLHF | TGTGCCAGCAGTTCTCGAGGCCCCGGGACTCTTGCTGGCTCCTATAATTCACCCCTCCACTTT
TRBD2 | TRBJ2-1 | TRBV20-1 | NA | CSANGLAREQFF | TGCAGTGCCAACGGACTAGCGCGAGAGCAGTTCTTC
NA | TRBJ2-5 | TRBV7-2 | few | CASSPDSSTQYF | TGTGCCAGCAGCCCCGATTCCAGTACCCAGTACTTC
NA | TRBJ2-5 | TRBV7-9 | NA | CVSSPGYQETQYF | TGTGTCAGCAGCCCCGGGTACCAAGAGACCCAGTACTTC
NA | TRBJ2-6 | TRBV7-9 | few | CASSWAISGANVLTF | TGTGCCAGCAGCTGGGCGATCTCTGGGGCCAACGTCCTGACTTTC
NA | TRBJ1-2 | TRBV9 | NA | CASSVADGQSYGYTF | TGTGCCAGCAGCGTAGCCGATGGACAGTCCTATGGCTACACCTTC
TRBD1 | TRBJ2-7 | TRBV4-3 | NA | CASSQDGTGLVEQYF | TGCGCCAGCAGCCAAGACGGGACAGGGTTAGTCGAGCAGTACTTC
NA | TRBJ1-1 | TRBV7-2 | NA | CASSLAGFTEAFF | TGTGCCAGCAGCTTAGCGGGGTTCACTGAAGCTTTCTTT
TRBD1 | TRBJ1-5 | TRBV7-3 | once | CASGQGRDQPQHF | TGTGCCAGCGGACAGGGTCGAGATCAGCCCCAGCATTTT
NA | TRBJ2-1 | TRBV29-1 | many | CSVDAQRNYNEQFF | TGCAGCGTTGATGCCCAGCGGAATTACAATGAGCAGTTCTTC